The next 22 T cell receptor beta chains were all read from a single sample in a study of OX40 agonist ivuxolimab in advanced cancers. TCRdb's table, derived via immunoSEQ multiplex PCR, lists solely in-frame clones and lacks some. Of tens of thousands of clones in the sample, under 95% were seen once. Sample: CD4+ or CD8+ T cells sorted from blood, taken in a trial of the OX40 agonist ivuxolimab. These receptors were obtained from an adult with an advanced solid tumor such as melanoma, head and neck, liver or kidney cancer.

The chain links TRBV11-2 to TRBJ2-1, with D maybe TRBD2 (5 bases). V gave up 7 bases and J gave up 8 bases, with 18 bases separating them. CDR3 size: 14 residues. The germline CDR1 and CDR2 sequences are SGHAT and FQNNGV. For the CDR3, the DNA is TGTGCCAGCACCACTGTAGGTGCGAGGGATGAGCAGTTCTTC. Its protein is CASTTVGARDEQFF.

This chain uses TRBV25-1 with TRBJ1-5, with D perhaps matching TRBD1 (5 bases). V was trimmed by 4 bases and J by 2 bases, leaving 6 bases between them. Germline-derived CDR1 and CDR2 are MGHDK and SYGVNS. The CDR3 is 13 amino acids. CDR3 region: CASSVGGNQPQHF. CDR3 coding DNA: TGTGCCAGCAGTGTAGGGGGCAATCAGCCCCAGCATTTT.

This chain uses TRBV28 with TRBJ2-7; D is ambiguous. Deletions cut 2 bases from V and 1 base from J, with 15 bases between. This CDR3 comprises 16 residues. The germline V gene encodes CDR1 MDHEN and CDR2 SYDVKM. The CDR3 sequence: CASSLELGSGSYEQYF. DNA of the CDR3: TGTGCCAGCAGTTTAGAGTTGGGGTCCGGATCCTACGAGCAGTACTTC.

The chain links TRBV6-1 to TRBJ2-7; D is undetermined. CDR3 length: 13 residues. Germline-derived CDR1 and CDR2 are MNHNS and SASEGT. V was trimmed by 10 bases and J by 1 base, leaving 14 bases between them. The CDR3, as DNA: TGTGCCACCCTGCCCCCAAATTCCTACGAGCAGTACTTC. Residues: CATLPPNSYEQYF.

To note about this clone: A junction end diverges from the germline sequence, so it may reflect a read error. This rearrangement joins TRBV7-7 to TRBJ2-7; D is unclear. CDR1 is SSHAT and CDR2 is FNYEAQ in the germline V gene (reference sequence). The CDR3 runs 17 residues. In nucleotides, the CDR3 is TGTGCTAGCAGCCTCCCGGGTAACAGCCGGCCCCCCTACGAGCAGTACTTC. Its translation is CASSLPGNSRPPYEQYF.

This chain joins TRBV27 and TRBJ1-4; 9 positions match TRBD1. The CDR3 length is 13 residues. Germline CDR1 reads MNHEY; CDR2 reads SMNVEV (reference sequence). J was trimmed by 7 bases and V by 8 bases; bases with no gene match: 5. The CDR3 coding sequence is TGTGCCAGCGGGACAGGGATGGCTGAAAAACTGTTTTTT. It specifies CASGTGMAEKLFF.

V usage is TRBV19 and J usage is TRBJ2-2, with 10 bases matching TRBD2. CDR3 length equals 18 residues. Trimming took 5 bases from V and 1 from J; bases not matched to a gene: 10. Germline CDR1 reads LNHDA; CDR2 reads SQIVND (reference sequence). This CDR3 reads CASSVHWTSGRNTGELFF. CDR3 coding DNA: TGTGCCAGTAGTGTACATTGGACTAGCGGAAGGAACACCGGGGAGCTGTTTTTT.

The J gene is TRBJ2-7, the V gene TRBV4-1, with D tentatively TRBD2 (5 bases). V lost 0 bases, J lost 3 bases, and 18 bases lay in between. Per germline, CDR1 MGHRA and CDR2 YSYEKL. The CDR3 contains 17 residues. The CDR3 here is CASSQDRFSGKLYEQYF. DNA of the CDR3: TGCGCCAGCAGCCAAGATCGCTTTTCCGGGAAACTCTACGAGCAGTACTTC.

The chain employs TRBV6-6 and TRBJ2-1, with D possibly being TRBD1 (6 bases). With 7 bases removed from V and 15 bases from J, the gap between germline ends came to 19 bases. The CDR3 is made up of 12 amino acids. Germline CDR1 and CDR2: MNHNY and SVGAGI (reference sequence). In nucleotides, the CDR3 is TGTGCCAGCACCGCTAGAGACAGGATTCTGTTCTTC. It specifies CASTARDRILFF.

The CDR3 DNA reads as TGTGCCAGCAGCCCCAAAACGAGCGGAGCAATCTACGAGCAGTACTTC. Translating it yields CASSPKTSGAIYEQYF. The gene calls are TRBV9 and TRBJ2-7; tentative D call: TRBD2 (5 bases). Trimming removed 4 bases at V and 3 bases at J, with 20 bases between. This CDR3 has 16 residues. The germline gives CDR1 SGDLS, CDR2 YYNGEE.

The chain is built from TRBV15 and TRBJ2-3, with D unresolved. The CDR3 covers 13 residues. V lost 2 bases to trimming and J lost 8 bases, with 11 bases between them. Germline CDR1 and CDR2: LNHNV and YYDKDF (reference sequence). The CDR3 protein is CATSRSRSSTQYF. CDR3 DNA sequence: TGTGCCACCAGCAGATCCCGATCGAGTACGCAGTATTTT.

The chain recombines TRBV6-1 with TRBJ2-7; D could derive from TRBD1 or TRBD2 (6 bases each). Trimming took off 7 bases at V and 4 bases at J, with 20 bases between the two ends. The CDR3 is 15 amino acids. Germline assignment: CDR1 MNHNS and CDR2 SASEGT. CDR3 bases: TGTGCCAGCACCGTGTGGGGGGCGGCACTTTACGAGCAGTACTTC. Residues: CASTVWGAALYEQYF.

The chain uses TRBV19 and TRBJ2-3; TRBD2 agrees at 9 bases. Looked up from germline, CDR1 is LNHDA and CDR2 is SQIVND (reference sequence). The CDR3 sequence is 15 residues long. Trimming at V came to 4 bases and at J to 1 base, leaving 3 bases not matched to a gene. The CDR3 sequence is CASSTLAGGTDTQYF. CDR3 nucleotide sequence: TGTGCCAGTAGTACCTTAGCGGGAGGCACAGATACGCAGTATTTT.

The chain is built from TRBV28 and TRBJ2-7; D assignment may be TRBD1 or TRBD2 (5 bases each). Trimming took off 4 bases at V and 3 bases at J, with 19 bases between the two ends. Germline lookup yields CDR1 MDHEN and CDR2 SYDVKM. This CDR3 has 16 amino acids. The CDR3 region is CASSSSRLRDHYEQYF. The CDR3 nucleotides read TGTGCCAGCAGTTCCTCACGGCTAAGGGACCACTACGAGCAGTACTTC.

For the CDR3, the DNA is TGCGCCAGCAGCCGGGACAGGGGGCTGATTACAGATACGCAGTATTTT. It specifies CASSRDRGLITDTQYF. The chain uses TRBV4-1 and TRBJ2-3, with 12 nucleotides matching TRBD1. The J segment lost 3 bases and the V segment lost 4 bases, leaving 5 bases of the junction unmatched. The CDR3 runs to 16 residues. Germline lookup yields CDR1 MGHRA and CDR2 YSYEKL.

This clone was seen once. V usage is TRBV18 and J usage is TRBJ2-7; D not resolved. The length of the CDR3 is 13 residues. V dropped 6 bases and J dropped 1 base, with 10 bases sitting between them. The germline V gene encodes CDR1 KGHSH and CDR2 LQKENI. The CDR3, as DNA: TGTGCCAGCTCGTCACCGGATTCCTACGAGCAGTACTTC. Amino acids: CASSSPDSYEQYF.

This chain connects TRBV30 to TRBJ1-2; D is ambiguous. The CDR3 sequence is 15 residues long. In germline, CDR1 is GTSNPN, CDR2 SVGIG (reference sequence). The germline V and J ends were trimmed by 4 bases and 2 bases, with 17 bases remaining between them. The CDR3 nucleotides are TGTGCCTGGAACCTAATCCTCCGGGAGAACTATGGCTACACCTTC. Translating gives CAWNLILRENYGYTF.

The chain joins TRBV25-1 to TRBJ1-1; the match to TRBD1 covers 7 bases. J was trimmed by 0 bases and V by 4 bases; bases with no gene match: 8. CDR3 length: 16 residues. Per the germline V gene, CDR1 is MGHDK and CDR2 is SYGVNS. In nucleotides, the CDR3 is TGTGCCAGCAGTGGAGGGACAGTCAATATGAACACTGAAGCTTTCTTT. Translation gives CASSGGTVNMNTEAFF. Based on the CDR3 plus reference TRBV25-1 and TRBJ1-1, the full variable domain is EADIYQTPRYLVIGTGKKITLECSQTMGHDKMYWYQQDPGMELHLIHYSYGVNSTEKGDLSSESTVSRIRTEHFPLTLESARPSHTSQYLCASSGGTVNMNTEAFFGQGTRLTVV.

The rearrangement joins TRBV28 to TRBJ1-5; D gene uncertain. The V end was cut by 8 bases, the J end by 4 bases, with 9 bases between. Germline V CDR1 and CDR2: MDHEN, SYDVKM. The CDR3 consists of 12 residues. The CDR3 region is CASVRGNQPQHF. The DNA of the CDR3 is TGTGCCAGCGTACGGGGAAATCAGCCCCAGCATTTT.

The J gene is TRBJ2-1, the V gene TRBV4-3, with 9 nucleotides matching TRBD2. CDR1 is LGHNA and CDR2 is YSLEER in the germline V gene. The junction had 10 bases not matched to a gene; V was cut back by 5 bases and J by 8 bases. The CDR3 sequence is 15 residues long. CDR3 amino acids: CASSYGLAIIHEQFF. The CDR3 DNA follows: TGCGCCAGCAGCTATGGACTAGCGATTATCCATGAGCAGTTCTTC.

This sequence joins TRBV4-1 and TRBJ2-1; TRBD2 agrees at 8 bases. CDR1 MGHRA and CDR2 YSYEKL come from the germline V gene. Trimming took 0 bases from V and 12 from J; bases not matched to a gene: 13. The length of the CDR3 is 16 residues. CDR3 bases: TGCGCCAGCAGCCAAGAGGGGCTAGCGGGCATTAGGGGGCAGTTCTTC. Translated: CASSQEGLAGIRGQFF.

This chain uses TRBV9 with TRBJ2-5, with D perhaps TRBD2 (5 bases). This CDR3 is 15 amino acids long. The V end lost 0 bases, the J end lost 5 bases, and 14 bases lay between the germline ends. Germline values: CDR1 SGDLS, CDR2 YYNGEE. The CDR3 region is CASSVGVGWRETQYF. The DNA for the CDR3 is TGTGCCAGCAGCGTAGGGGTTGGATGGAGGGAGACCCAGTACTTC. Complete variable domain (other parts from reference TRBV9 and TRBJ2-5): DSGVTQTPKHLITATGQRVTLRCSPRSGDLSVYWYQQSLDQGLQFLIQYYNGEERAKGNILERFSAQQFPDLHSELNLSSLELGDSALYFCASSVGVGWRETQYFGPGTRLLVL.